This T cell receptor (beta chain) was captured in a study of shared clonotypes between healthy human individuals. Study-wide points: The authors expected sequencing depth to affect clonotype sharing among donors.

Comment on this clone: The antigen is undetermined.

Every subset had its genomic DNA shared out evenly among several immunoSEQ plates. Measured with immunoSEQ multiplex PCR; TCRdb has only the in-frame clones, and not every one. The repertoire holds some 1.4 million clones, with roughly 96% as singletons. The CDR3 is made up of 15 amino acids. Trimming took 3 bases from V and 1 from J, leaving 11 bases between them. Germline V gene data show CDR1 as SGHNT and CDR2 as YENEEA. The sequence came from a man aged 30-40 years in good health. The V call is TRBV11-3, the J call TRBJ2-3; the D call may be TRBD1 or TRBD2 (6 bases each). Sample: naive CD4+ T cells sorted from blood. Subset in this sample: CD45RA+ positively selected. The CDR3 bases are TGTGCCAGCAGCTTTGGGGGGCTGGGCACAGATACGCAGTATTTT. Protein product: CASSFGGLGTDTQYF.